The 20 T cell receptor beta chains below all came from one sample that was sequenced in a study of T cells in Graves' hyperthyroidism and ophthalmopathy. It was RNA transcripts that yielded the amplified TCR beta CDR3 regions. First-round RT-PCR targeting the TCR CDR3 was performed with the HTBI primer set. Using its own MiXCR run on the multiplex PCR reads, TCRdb lists one record per CDR3 protein. The sample shows under 700,000 distinct CDR3 sequences, 46% of them seen only once. What was sequenced was peripheral blood or thyroid tissue (not recorded which). The receptor set was obtained from a woman younger than 35 with Graves' hyperthyroidism.

CDR3 in DNA: TGTGCCATCAGTGAGTCTAGCGGGAGGGCCTTCGAGCATTTT. It translates to CAISESSGRAFEHF. The chain uses TRBV10-3 and TRBJ1-5; D gene ambiguous. The CDR3 runs to 14 residues. The germline gives CDR1 ENHRY, CDR2 SYGVKD. Trimming removed 0 bases at V and 14 bases at J, with 17 bases between.

V is TRBV6-1 and J is TRBJ1-2; no clear D. CDR1 is MNHNS, CDR2 SASEGT, per germline. Trimming cost V 4 bases and J 8 bases, with 20 bases left between them. The CDR3 is made up of 15 amino acids. CDR3 bases: TGTGCCAGCAGTGCGGGGTCTCAGTGGGTCTACGGCTACACCTTC. This encodes CASSAGSQWVYGYTF.

The sample holds many counts of this clonotype. This rearrangement joins TRBV24-1 to TRBJ1-1, with D perhaps matching TRBD1 (6 bases). The CDR3 consists of 15 residues. V shed 0 bases and J shed 3 bases, with 10 bases lying between them. The germline gives CDR1 KGHDR, CDR2 SFDVKD. The CDR3 region has the DNA TGTGCCACCAGTGATTTGCAGGAGGGGGACACTGAAGCTTTCTTT. As protein: CATSDLQEGDTEAFF.

The gene calls are TRBV12-3 or TRBV12-4 and TRBJ2-5; 7 nucleotides line up with TRBD2. There are 13 residues in the CDR3. With V trimmed by 6 bases and J by 4 bases, 5 bases remained unmatched. CDR3 in amino acids: CASSGGWAETQYF. CDR3 nucleotide sequence: TGTGCCAGCAGCGGGGGGTGGGCAGAGACCCAGTACTTC.

The chain links TRBV19 to TRBJ1-2; TRBD1 matches 7 bases. The CDR3 loop spans 15 amino acids. Per the germline V gene, CDR1 is LNHDA and CDR2 is SQIVND (reference sequence). V shed 4 bases and J 4 bases; nucleotides not matched to a gene: 9. This chain's CDR3 is CASSSPGQMLYGYTF. The CDR3, as DNA: TGTGCCAGTAGTAGCCCGGGACAGATGCTCTATGGCTACACCTTC.

This sequence joins TRBV29-1 and TRBJ2-7, with TRBD2 matching over 14 bases. Germline values: CDR1 SQVTM, CDR2 ANQGSEA. Germline trimming cut 6 bases from V and 2 bases from J; bases unmatched to any gene: 3. The CDR3 extends over 14 amino acids. CDR3 sequence: CSVRLAGGPYEQYF. The CDR3 nucleotides read TGCAGCGTGCGACTAGCGGGAGGGCCCTACGAGCAGTACTTC.

Concerning this clonotype itself: The junction does not match germline at one end; this may be a read error. The chain combines TRBV7-9 with TRBJ1-4; a weak D match, TRBD1 (5 bases). CDR3 size: 16 residues. Germline V CDR1 and CDR2: SEHNR, FQNEAQ (reference sequence). The DNA of the CDR3 is TGCGCCAGCAGCCAAGATCGATGGGGGAGTGATGAAAAACTGTTTTTT. It yields the protein CASSQDRWGSDEKLFF.

This clonotype was seen more than once but under ten times. At one end, the junction sequence differs from germline, possibly due to a read error. V usage is TRBV7-2 and J usage is TRBJ1-1; TRBD1 is a possible D gene (6 bases). This CDR3 has 16 residues. CDR1 is SGHTA, CDR2 FQGNSA, per germline. The CDR3 DNA reads as TGCGCCAGCAGCCTGAGCATCGGACAGCCCAACACTGAAGCTTTCTTT. Its protein is CASSLSIGQPNTEAFF. The full variable domain, with the rest looked up from reference TRBV7-2 and TRBJ1-1, is GAGVSQSPSNKVTEKGKDVELRCDPISGHTALYWYRQSLGQGLEFLIYFQGNSAPDKSGLPSDRFSAERTGGSVSTLTIQRTQQEDSAVYLCASSLSIGQPNTEAFFGQGTRLTVV.

The genes are TRBV7-8 and TRBJ1-4; 9 bases are a match to TRBD1. The CDR3 loop spans 16 amino acids. Germline V CDR1 and CDR2: SGHVS, FQNEAQ. J gave up 7 bases and V 5 bases, and 11 bases lay outside the gene matches. CDR3 nucleotides: TGTGCCAGCAGCCAAGATCCGGGACAGGGAGGTGAAAAACTGTTTTTT. This sequence encodes CASSQDPGQGGEKLFF. The full variable domain, rest sourced from reference TRBV7-8 and TRBJ1-4, is GAGVSQSPRYKVAKRGQDVALRCDPISGHVSLFWYQQALGQGPEFLTYFQNEAQLDKSGLPSDRFFAERPEGSVSTLKIQRTQQEDSAVYLCASSQDPGQGGEKLFFGSGTQLSVL.

CDR3 sequence (DNA): TGTGCCAGCAGTGAGCAGCGCTATGGCTACACCTTC. Its protein is CASSEQRYGYTF. This rearrangement joins TRBV25-1 to TRBJ1-2; no definite D call. The CDR3 consists of 12 residues. Trimming pared 3 bases from V and 4 bases from J, leaving 6 bases between. Germline CDR1 MGHDK, CDR2 SYGVNS.

CDR3 sequence reads: CAIASSLGMNTEAFF. The CDR3 nucleotides read TGTGCCATCGCATCCTCCTTGGGGATGAACACTGAAGCTTTCTTT. The chain combines TRBV10-3 with TRBJ1-1; D gene unclear. There are 15 residues in the CDR3. CDR1 and CDR2 from the germline V gene are ENHRY and SYGVKD. The V end was cut by 8 bases, the J end by 0 bases, with 16 bases between.

J is TRBJ2-3 and V is TRBV7-6, with 9 nucleotides matching TRBD2. The junction had 2 bases not matched to a gene; V was cut back by 1 base and J by 3 bases. The CDR3 runs to 15 residues. Per the germline V gene, CDR1 is SGHVS and CDR2 is FNYEAQ. CDR3 sequence (DNA): TGTGCCAGCAGCTTAGTAGGACTAGCGACAGATACGCAGTATTTT. This codes for CASSLVGLATDTQYF.

This clonotype came up many times. This rearrangement joins TRBV12-3 or TRBV12-4 to TRBJ2-5; D is unclear. This CDR3 is 10 amino acids long. The V and J ends lost 8 bases and 3 bases respectively, with 4 bases between them. The CDR3 DNA reads as TGTGCCAGCGGCGAAGAGACCCAGTACTTC. Its protein is CASGEETQYF.

This clonotype came up a few times. The chain joins TRBV20-1 to TRBJ2-7; 9 bases align to TRBD1. CDR3 size: 14 residues. J lost 2 bases, V lost 6 bases, and 8 bases had no gene match. The germline CDR1 and CDR2 sequences are DFQATT and SNEGSKA (reference sequence). The CDR3 protein is CSAQEGQGTYEQYF. The CDR3 region has the DNA TGCAGTGCCCAAGAAGGACAGGGGACCTACGAGCAGTACTTC.

In this sample, this clonotype turned up a few times. This rearrangement joins TRBV5-1 to TRBJ2-7; 8 positions match TRBD1. The germline CDR1 and CDR2 sequences are SGHRS and YFSETQ. The CDR3 extends over 16 amino acids. With 4 bases clipped from V and 3 bases from J, the junction kept 12 bases outside the gene matches. CDR3 sequence: CASSQSGGTGGYEQYF. CDR3 coding DNA: TGCGCCAGCAGCCAATCAGGTGGGACAGGTGGCTACGAGCAGTACTTC.

DNA of the CDR3: TGTGCCAGCAGCCCCCAGGGGGTGAGGGAGCAGTACTTC. It encodes CASSPQGVREQYF. The rearrangement uses TRBV7-8 and TRBJ2-7, with 7 bases fitting TRBD1. J was trimmed by 7 bases and V by 5 bases; bases with no gene match: 8. Germline V gene lookup returns CDR1 SGHVS and CDR2 FQNEAQ. The CDR3 spans 13 residues.

This chain uses TRBV11-2 with TRBJ1-6; D call uncertain. Trimming stripped 5 bases from V and 13 bases from J, with 21 bases between. CDR3 length: 15 residues. Germline V lookup: CDR1 SGHAT, CDR2 FQNNGV. CDR3 DNA sequence: TGTGCCAGCAGCCCCTTAGGGTATAGCAATCAGCCCCTCCACTTT. It specifies CASSPLGYSNQPLHF.

This rearrangement joins TRBV19 to TRBJ1-1; 7 nucleotides line up with TRBD1. V shed 3 bases, J shed 4 bases, and the junction held 5 bases outside the gene matches. This CDR3 comprises 14 residues. Germline CDR1 LNHDA, CDR2 SQIVND (reference sequence). This chain's CDR3 is CASSITDRSTEAFF. CDR3 sequence (DNA): TGTGCCAGTAGTATCACGGACAGGAGCACTGAAGCTTTCTTT.

The rearrangement uses TRBV20-1 and TRBJ1-5; possibly TRBD1 for D (5 bases). Trimming shortened V by 0 bases and J by 2 bases, and 11 bases separated the two germline ends. The CDR3 spans 15 residues. Looked up from germline, CDR1 is DFQATT and CDR2 is SNEGSKA (reference sequence). CDR3 residues: CSARDLREGNQPQHF. CDR3 in DNA: TGCAGTGCTAGAGATCTCAGGGAGGGCAATCAGCCCCAGCATTTT.

This chain connects TRBV24-1 to TRBJ1-2, with no clear D. The CDR3 runs to 13 residues. The germline gives CDR1 KGHDR, CDR2 SFDVKD. V was cut by 7 bases and J by 7 bases, with 15 bases left in between. The CDR3 DNA is TGTGCCACCAGAGATGTGAATTCTGGTGGCTACACCTTC. As protein: CATRDVNSGGYTF.